The 20 T cell receptor beta chains below all came from one sample that was sequenced in a study of cytomegalovirus exposure and HLA in healthy donors. A multiplex PCR was run with 60 Vbeta primers and 13 Jbeta primers. TCRdb's copy holds only in-frame clones and misses some; the assay was immunoSEQ multiplex PCR. This repertoire comprises about 200,000 clones; its ten largest clones make up over 0.95%. The sequencing sample was made of PBMCs. These receptors were taken from a girl aged 2 to 9 in good health and CMV-seropositive.

CDR3: CATSRIPAPGQGYEQYF. The CDR3 bases are TGTGCCACCAGCAGAATTCCTGCTCCGGGACAGGGATACGAGCAGTACTTC. The rearrangement joins TRBV15 to TRBJ2-5; 9 bases are shared with TRBD1. The DNA end favors TRBJ2-7, so the J call may be wrong. Germline V lookup: CDR1 LNHNV, CDR2 YYDKDF (reference sequence). The length of the CDR3 is 17 residues.

This chain links TRBV29-1 with TRBJ1-2; the match to TRBD1 covers 9 bases. CDR3 length: 14 amino acids. CDR1 and CDR2 (germline): SQVTM, ANQGSEA. V shed 7 bases, J shed 8 bases, and the junction held 14 bases outside the gene matches. The CDR3: CSATTPGQGEGYTF. CDR3 sequence (DNA): TGCAGCGCTACGACTCCGGGACAGGGTGAGGGCTACACCTTC.

The J gene is TRBJ1-1, the V gene TRBV5-4; no clear D. CDR1 and CDR2 from the germline V gene are SGHNT and YYREEE (reference sequence). The V end lost 2 bases, the J end lost 0 bases, and 14 bases lay between the germline ends. This CDR3 region has 16 residues. The CDR3 loop reads CASSFGSGALNTEAFF. The CDR3 DNA reads as TGTGCCAGCAGCTTTGGTTCCGGTGCTCTGAACACTGAAGCTTTCTTT.

This chain connects TRBV28 to TRBJ2-5; 7 positions agree with TRBD1. The assigned J gene may be wrong: the sequence end matches TRBJ2-7 better. Germline lookup yields CDR1 MDHEN and CDR2 SYDVKM. This CDR3 contains 19 residues. CDR3 coding DNA: TGTGCCAGCAGTTTTGGAACGCTATTGGGACAGAAGGAGGACTACGAGCAGTACTTC. It specifies CASSFGTLLGQKEDYEQYF.

The V and J genes are TRBV30 and TRBJ1-2, with a possible D match to TRBD1 (6 bases). From germline, CDR1 is GTSNPN and CDR2 SVGIG (reference sequence). Trimming left V 0 bases short and J 3 bases short, with 11 bases between. This CDR3 has 14 amino acids. As DNA, the CDR3 is TGTGCCTGGAGTGTAACCCAGGGGTACTATGGCTACACCTTC. It translates to CAWSVTQGYYGYTF.

The chain is built from TRBV29-1 and TRBJ2-3, with 10 bases fitting TRBD1. With V trimmed by 3 bases and J by 1 base, 10 bases remained unmatched. The CDR3 covers 17 residues. Germline CDR1 is SQVTM and CDR2 is ANQGSEA. CDR3 nucleotide sequence: TGCAGCGTTGACTACTCGGCGGGACAGGGGCGCACAGATACGCAGTATTTT. Translation gives CSVDYSAGQGRTDTQYF.

The chain is built from TRBV6-6 and TRBJ2-5; D is unclear. The CDR3 contains 14 residues. The V and J ends lost 2 bases and 2 bases respectively, with 9 bases between them. Germline-derived CDR1 and CDR2 are MNHNY and SVGAGI (reference sequence). CDR3 residues: CASSYLIPQETQYF. The DNA for the CDR3 is TGTGCCAGCAGTTACCTAATCCCTCAAGAGACCCAGTACTTC.

The chain joins TRBV5-1 to TRBJ1-4; D perhaps matches TRBD1 (6 bases). This CDR3 region has 15 residues. In germline, CDR1 is SGHRS, CDR2 YFSETQ. V lost 2 bases and J 0 bases, leaving 8 bases between the germline ends. The chain's CDR3 is CASSFRGATNEKLFF. For the CDR3, the DNA is TGCGCCAGCAGCTTCAGGGGAGCAACTAATGAAAAACTGTTTTTT.

The rearrangement joins TRBV11-2 to TRBJ2-7, with a weak D call TRBD1 (5 bases). The ends were cut back, 0 bases at V and 0 bases at J, with 12 bases in the middle. The CDR3 sequence is 16 residues long. Germline assignment: CDR1 SGHAT and CDR2 FQNNGV. In DNA, the CDR3 is TGTGCCAGCAGCTTAGATTTGGGGCTGAGCTCCTACGAGCAGTACTTC. Translated, it gives CASSLDLGLSSYEQYF.

This rearrangement joins TRBV27 to TRBJ1-2, with D perhaps matching TRBD1 (5 bases). V was shortened by 6 bases and J by 4 bases, with 21 bases between the two germline ends. The germline V gene encodes CDR1 MNHEY and CDR2 SMNVEV (reference sequence). CDR3 length equals 16 residues. The CDR3 coding sequence is TGTGCCAGCAGAAGGGGAGGGCCTCACGTCTTCTATGGCTACACCTTC. It yields the protein CASRRGGPHVFYGYTF.

This chain links TRBV27 with TRBJ2-7; 7 bases are a match to TRBD1. After removal of 6 bases from V and 2 bases from J, the junction contained 7 bases not matched to a gene. From germline, CDR1 is MNHEY and CDR2 SMNVEV (reference sequence). There are 14 residues in the CDR3. The CDR3 DNA sequence: TGTGCCAGCAGAGCGACAGGGAACACCTACGAGCAGTACTTC. Translation gives CASRATGNTYEQYF.

The V gene is TRBV11-2, the J gene TRBJ2-7; maybe TRBD2 (6 bases). V was trimmed by 6 bases and J by 6 bases, leaving 15 bases between them. Germline CDR1 and CDR2: SGHAT and FQNNGV. The CDR3 sequence is 13 residues long. The CDR3 region has the DNA TGTGCCAGCAGGTTGAATGGGGGGTTCGAGCAGTACTTC. Translating it yields CASRLNGGFEQYF. The entire variable domain, with the rest obtained from reference TRBV11-2 and TRBJ2-7, is as follows: EAGVAQSPRYKIIEKRQSVAFWCNPISGHATLYWYQQILGQGPKLLIQFQNNGVVDDSQLPKDRFSAERLKGVDSTLKIQPAKLEDSAVYLCASRLNGGFEQYFGPGTRLTVT.

The chain is built from TRBV27 and TRBJ2-7, with D uncertain. V gave up 3 bases and J gave up 3 bases, with 6 bases separating them. CDR3 length: 12 residues. Per germline, CDR1 MNHEY and CDR2 SMNVEV (reference sequence). CDR3 nucleotide sequence: TGTGCCAGCAGTTTTTCGGGCTACGAGCAGTACTTC. Its translation is CASSFSGYEQYF.

CDR3 loop: CASSQSGRHYNEQFF. CDR3 sequence (DNA): TGTGCCAGCAGCCAAAGCGGGAGGCACTACAATGAGCAGTTCTTC. The V and J genes are TRBV11-1 and TRBJ2-1, with 9 nucleotides matching TRBD2. The V segment lost 5 bases and the J segment 3 bases; nucleotides outside the gene matches: 5. The CDR3 extends over 15 amino acids. The germline V gene encodes CDR1 SGHAT and CDR2 FQDESV (reference sequence). Filled out from reference TRBV11-1 and TRBJ2-1, the complete variable domain reads EAEVAQSPRYKITEKSQAVAFWCDPISGHATLYWYRQILGQGPELLVQFQDESVVDDSQLPKDRFSAERLKGVDSTLKIQPAELGDSAMYLCASSQSGRHYNEQFFGPGTRLTVL.

V usage is TRBV4-2 and J usage is TRBJ1-2, with D hard to call. The germline V gene encodes CDR1 LGHNA and CDR2 YNFKEQ. Between the trimmed V and J ends, which lost 0 bases and 8 bases, there was a span of 16 bases. The length of the CDR3 is 15 residues. The CDR3 loop is CASSQDDTDLFGYTF. The CDR3 region has the DNA TGTGCCAGCAGCCAAGACGATACTGATCTATTCGGCTACACCTTC.

The gene calls are TRBV27 and TRBJ2-2; TRBD1 agrees at 9 bases. The CDR3 is made up of 15 amino acids. Trimming took 9 bases from V and 5 from J; bases not matched to a gene: 10. Germline V gene sequence: CDR1 MNHEY, CDR2 SMNVEV (reference sequence). The CDR3 DNA reads TGTGCCAGTTCACCCGGGACAGGGAGGACCGGGGAGCTGTTTTTT. Encoded protein: CASSPGTGRTGELFF.

The chain uses TRBV2 and TRBJ2-7; 7 bases are a match to TRBD1. The germline CDR1 and CDR2 sequences are SNHLY and FYNNEI. The CDR3 has 12 amino acids. V was clipped by 7 bases and J by 6 bases; unmatched bases: 6. The CDR3 DNA follows: TGTGCCAGCACCGGGACAGCCCCCGAGCAGTACTTC. Its protein product is CASTGTAPEQYF.

The chain employs TRBV2 and TRBJ1-3; D possibly corresponds to TRBD1 (5 bases). Looked up from germline, CDR1 is SNHLY and CDR2 is FYNNEI. With 9 bases removed from V and 0 bases from J, the gap between germline ends came to 12 bases. CDR3 length: 14 residues. The CDR3 loop is CASVGVASGNTIYF. The CDR3, as DNA: TGTGCCAGTGTAGGGGTGGCCTCTGGAAACACCATATATTTT.

This chain uses TRBV9 with TRBJ2-3; 8 nucleotides align to TRBD2. The germline V gene encodes CDR1 SGDLS and CDR2 YYNGEE. This CDR3 contains 15 residues. Trimming took 6 bases from V and 1 from J; bases not matched to a gene: 7. Here the CDR3 reads CASTPGLAGTDTQYF. The DNA of the CDR3 is TGTGCCAGCACCCCAGGACTAGCCGGCACAGATACGCAGTATTTT.

In DNA form, the CDR3 reads TGTGCCAGCAGTTTATTGAGGGAACCCTACGAGCAGTACTTC. As protein: CASSLLREPYEQYF. The chain couples TRBV28 to TRBJ2-7, with D possibly matching TRBD2 (5 bases). The CDR3 is 14 residues long. From germline, CDR1 is MDHEN and CDR2 SYDVKM. With 1 base removed from V and 2 bases from J, the gap between germline ends came to 9 bases.